The clone carrying this T cell receptor beta chain was observed at least ten times. The antigen is unknown. The sample originates from a study of T cell repertoires in cytomegalovirus infection. Across the whole study: TCR beta signatures that were public indicated CMV infection and matching HLA type.

TCRdb itself ran the reads through MiXCR, one entry per CDR3 protein. This sample has under 250,000 distinct CDR3 sequences; approximately 13% occur once, and the top ten carry 1.5% to 2%. Study observations and caveats: Totalled public TCR beta family frequency picked out people who carried CMV plus the relevant HLA. HLA-C-restricted TCR beta clonotypes specific for CMV led the ex vivo response.

The receptor was isolated from a human donor in good health (CMV status not recorded). Some clones in this sample may be carry-over from other donors' samples. Sequencing input: PBMCs.

CDR3 in amino acids: CASSPYGTSGATDTQYF. CDR3 coding DNA: TGTGCCAGCAGCCCTTACGGGACTAGCGGAGCTACAGATACGCAGTATTTT. The chain combines TRBV7-8 with TRBJ2-3; 11 positions agree with TRBD2. The germline CDR1 and CDR2 sequences are SGHVS and FQNEAQ. This CDR3 region has 17 residues. J was trimmed by 3 bases and V by 5 bases; bases with no gene match: 10.